A selection of T cell receptor beta chains follows, all from one sample in a study of monozygotic twins with inflammatory bowel disease. TCRdb reprocessed the 5' RACE reads and stores each CDR3 protein as one record, lacking DNA. The table for this sample gives 440,000 or so distinct CDR3 sequences. Sequenced: blood. These receptors were collected from a human donor with ulcerative colitis or Crohn's disease, or a healthy co-twin of an affected twin (not recorded which). Each CDR3 is given with its conserved first and last residue.

CDR3 | J | V
CASLAGKANTEAFF | TRBJ1-1 | TRBV7-2
CSASLAGKEQFF | TRBJ2-1 | TRBV20-1
CASSEGEWAGRARAEAFF | TRBJ1-1 | TRBV2
CASSSQLAGIAADTQYF | TRBJ2-3 | TRBV7-2
CASSQDLGKSSGNTIYF | TRBJ1-3 | TRBV3-1
CASSSGPGQFYEQYF | TRBJ2-7 | TRBV5-6
CASSPTGIYYGYTF | TRBJ1-2 | TRBV7-9
CASSLGASGLEQFF | TRBJ2-1 | TRBV7-6
CAISEIGQGRQYF | TRBJ2-7 | TRBV10-3
CASSEGVDTQYF | TRBJ2-3 | TRBV5-1
CSARTTMGTDTQYF | TRBJ2-3 | TRBV29-1
CASSALARGYEQFF | TRBJ2-1 | TRBV7-8
CASSLRAGNAKNIQYF | TRBJ2-4 | TRBV11-2
CASSPKQGAGNTIYF | TRBJ1-3 | TRBV6-1
CSVEVGPNQQFF | TRBJ2-1 | TRBV29-1
CASRDTSGAYNTQYF | TRBJ2-3 | TRBV2
CASQRGEETQYF | TRBJ2-5 | TRBV5-1
CASSFGTGGYNKQFF | TRBJ2-1 | TRBV5-5
CASSSPGTSGSPEQYF | TRBJ2-7 | TRBV28
CASSRRGNSPLHF | TRBJ1-6 | TRBV6-5
CATSDPVRDTEAFF | TRBJ1-1 | TRBV24-1
CASSLGAGHYNEQFF | TRBJ2-1 | TRBV7-2
CASGWTVVDQPQHF | TRBJ1-5 | TRBV12-5
CACARSSYEQYF | TRBJ2-7 | TRBV30
CAISENPSGRARGRSNEQFF | TRBJ2-1 | TRBV10-3
CASRSAGGNSPLHF | TRBJ1-6 | TRBV6-2/TRBV6-3
CASSLAGRGTEAFF | TRBJ1-1 | TRBV5-6
CASSRDSHTGELFF | TRBJ2-2 | TRBV7-2
CASNPSGPLNTGELFF | TRBJ2-2 | TRBV12-3/TRBV12-4
CASSSEVKNTEAFF | TRBJ1-1 | TRBV5-4
CASSRKVTSGHTGELFF | TRBJ2-2 | TRBV3-1
CSATGTGSTDTQYF | TRBJ2-3 | TRBV20-1
CSVAGARGAPGELFF | TRBJ2-2 | TRBV29-1
CASSLKGGHLDTQYF | TRBJ2-3 | TRBV7-9
CASSLGQGNAYEQYF | TRBJ2-7 | TRBV7-9
CASSQGQRETQYF | TRBJ2-5 | TRBV5-1
CASTVDIGYGYTF | TRBJ1-2 | TRBV12-3/TRBV12-4
CASIPPPGQSSGNTIYF | TRBJ1-3 | TRBV6-2/TRBV6-3
CASSDPTSGNSGELFF | TRBJ2-2 | TRBV25-1
CASSRETATNEQFF | TRBJ2-1 | TRBV5-1
CASSPVGGREAFF | TRBJ1-1 | TRBV18